Listed here are 18 T cell receptor beta chains from one sample, sequenced in a study of blood T cell repertoires in COVID-19 (dated by TCRdb to 2020 to 2021). Libraries were built with the immunoSEQ multiplex PCR assay. In its TCRdb copy, this immuneACCESS table keeps in-frame sequences only and misses some clones. Where compared with another copy, unresolved V genes explain less than half of these, and the others have no known cause. The sample table records about 100,000 clones; approximately 81% of these occur just once. The ten largest clones take up 4.2% of the sample. Sequenced sample: peripheral blood. The receptors derive from a human donor in a cohort sampled during active COVID-19.

This clone was recorded once. This chain joins TRBV18 and TRBJ2-1; 7 nucleotides agree with TRBD2. Germline CDR1 and CDR2: KGHSH and LQKENI. This CDR3 comprises 15 residues. Trimming removed 3 bases from V and 4 bases from J; junction bases left unmatched: 6. The DNA for the CDR3 is TGTGCCAGCTCACCCATGGGGGGGAGTTACAATGAGCAGTTCTTC. It translates to CASSPMGGSYNEQFF.

The chain is built from TRBV5-1 and TRBJ1-1, with a possible D match to TRBD1 (6 bases). The CDR3 is made up of 13 amino acids. Trimming cost V 1 base and J 5 bases, with 9 bases left between them. Per germline, CDR1 SGHRS and CDR2 YFSETQ. The CDR3 loop is CASSLHRETEAFF. CDR3 coding DNA: TGCGCCAGCAGCTTGCACAGGGAGACTGAAGCTTTCTTT.

The chain joins TRBV7-2 to TRBJ2-3; D unresolved. CDR1 is SGHTA, CDR2 FQGNSA, per germline. V was cut by 5 bases and J by 5 bases, with 11 bases left in between. CDR3 length: 13 residues. This CDR3 reads CASSRSNGDTQYF. In nucleotides, the CDR3 is TGTGCCAGCAGCCGGTCGAACGGAGATACGCAGTATTTT.

The CDR3 reads CASSELLQGALSYEQYF. DNA of the CDR3: TGTGCCAGCAGTGAACTACTACAGGGGGCGCTTTCCTACGAGCAGTACTTC. V and J are TRBV6-1 and TRBJ2-7; TRBD1 aligns across 9 bases. Germline V CDR1 and CDR2: MNHNS, SASEGT. With 2 bases clipped from V and 1 base from J, the junction kept 9 bases outside the gene matches. The CDR3 extends over 17 amino acids.

J is TRBJ2-7 and V is TRBV9, with D maybe TRBD2 (6 bases). The CDR3 length is 15 residues. The V end was cut by 1 base, the J end by 0 bases, with 11 bases between. In germline, CDR1 is SGDLS, CDR2 YYNGEE. CDR3 region: CASSVTDGSSYEQYF. CDR3 bases: TGTGCCAGCAGCGTAACGGACGGGAGCTCCTACGAGCAGTACTTC.

V is TRBV27 and J is TRBJ2-7; 10 bases fit TRBD1. Germline CDR1 is MNHEY and CDR2 is SMNVEV (reference sequence). The CDR3 is 15 residues long. V lost 7 bases and J lost 5; bases outside the gene matches: 11. CDR3 bases: TGTGCCAGCAACCCCACCGGGACAGGGGTCCACGAGCAGTACTTC. Protein sequence: CASNPTGTGVHEQYF.

This clone was detected only once. This rearrangement joins TRBV7-2 to TRBJ1-2; 11 nucleotides line up with TRBD1. Germline values: CDR1 SGHTA, CDR2 FQGNSA. There are 13 residues in the CDR3. V lost 5 bases, J lost 10 bases, and 6 bases stayed unmatched. In DNA form, the CDR3 reads TGTGCCAGCAGCCGGAGGACAGGGGGCGACTACACCTTC. Its translation: CASSRRTGGDYTF.

The chain joins TRBV19 to TRBJ2-3; 8 bases fit TRBD2. The J segment lost 0 bases and the V segment lost 10 bases, leaving 9 bases of the junction unmatched. Germline-derived CDR1 and CDR2 are LNHDA and SQIVND (reference sequence). The length of the CDR3 is 15 residues. The chain's CDR3 is CATDRSGRSTDTQYF. CDR3 DNA sequence: TGTGCCACCGACAGGAGCGGGAGAAGCACAGATACGCAGTATTTT.

This sequence joins TRBV20-1 and TRBJ1-2, with D uncertain. The V end lost 8 bases, the J end lost 8 bases, and 15 bases lay between the germline ends. CDR1 DFQATT and CDR2 SNEGSKA come from the germline V gene (reference sequence). This CDR3 contains 11 residues. The CDR3 is CSSGISGGYTF. The DNA of the CDR3 is TGCAGTTCGGGGATAAGCGGCGGCTACACCTTC.

Details on this clone: The sample contains more than one DNA sequence encoding this CDR3. V is TRBV28 and J is TRBJ2-5, with D perhaps TRBD2 (7 bases). The CDR3 loop spans 13 amino acids. Trimming shortened V by 6 bases and J by 5 bases, and 13 bases separated the two germline ends. Germline CDR1 reads MDHEN; CDR2 reads SYDVKM. The chain's CDR3 is CASRRTGGETQYF. Here the CDR3 DNA reads TGTGCCAGCAGGAGAACGGGGGGCGAGACCCAGTACTTC.

This chain links TRBV6-5 with TRBJ2-1; 8 bases are shared with TRBD2. Per germline, CDR1 MNHEY and CDR2 SVGAGI. V dropped 5 bases and J dropped 2; count of bases not matched to a gene: 2. This CDR3 is 14 amino acids long. CDR3 nucleotides: TGTGCCAGCAGTCCGGGACTAGCCTACAATGAGCAGTTCTTC. This translates into CASSPGLAYNEQFF.

In its sample, this clone was seen a few times. The rearrangement links TRBV27 to TRBJ2-7, with TRBD2 matching 8 bases. V dropped 8 bases and J dropped 2; count of bases not matched to a gene: 11. Germline loops: CDR1 MNHEY, CDR2 SMNVEV (reference sequence). CDR3 length: 15 amino acids. This CDR3 is CASRTERGPAYEQYF. The CDR3 region has the DNA TGTGCCAGCCGGACGGAGCGGGGGCCCGCCTACGAGCAGTACTTC.

The chain has TRBV11-2 and TRBJ1-1; 8 nucleotides line up with TRBD1. Germline CDR1 and CDR2: SGHAT and FQNNGV. With V trimmed by 5 bases and J by 10 bases, 9 bases remained unmatched. The CDR3 totals 13 residues. The CDR3 region has the DNA TGTGCCAGCAGCGCCAGGGGGCGGGGGATAGCTTTCTTT. Its protein product is CASSARGRGIAFF.

The chain uses TRBV6-5 and TRBJ1-1, with unresolved D. V lost 2 bases to trimming and J lost 7 bases, with 11 bases between them. The CDR3 totals 13 residues. Germline V gives CDR1 MNHEY, CDR2 SVGAGI. CDR3 coding DNA: TGTGCCAGCAGTTACAGCGAATTGAATGAAGCTTTCTTT. This gives the protein CASSYSELNEAFF.

The rearrangement uses TRBV5-1 and TRBJ2-3; 9 positions match TRBD1. Germline CDR1 SGHRS, CDR2 YFSETQ. V was pared by 4 bases and J by 5 bases, with 5 bases of the junction left unmatched. The CDR3 is 14 amino acids. The DNA for the CDR3 is TGCGCCAGCAGCCAGGGACAGGGTAGAGATACGCAGTATTTT. Protein product: CASSQGQGRDTQYF.

This chain joins TRBV19 and TRBJ2-1; perhaps TRBD2 as D (5 bases). The CDR3 sequence is 15 residues long. The germline gives CDR1 LNHDA, CDR2 SQIVND (reference sequence). Trimming stripped 0 bases from V and 6 bases from J, with 12 bases between. CDR3 sequence: CASSIDPGLLNEQFF. In DNA, the CDR3 is TGTGCCAGTAGTATAGACCCCGGACTCCTCAATGAGCAGTTCTTC.

With respect to this clone: Distinct nucleotide sequences in the sample also encode this CDR3. J is TRBJ2-1 and V is TRBV18; TRBD2 aligns across 10 bases. From germline, CDR1 is KGHSH and CDR2 LQKENI. V was pared by 6 bases and J by 4 bases, with 6 bases of the junction left unmatched. This CDR3 comprises 15 residues. CDR3 in DNA: TGTGCCAGCTCTCGGACTAGCGGAGATTACAATGAGCAGTTCTTC. Its translation: CASSRTSGDYNEQFF. Combining the CDR3 with reference TRBV18 and TRBJ2-1 gives the whole variable domain NAGVMQNPRHLVRRRGQEARLRCSPMKGHSHVYWYRQLPEEGLKFMVYLQKENIIDESGMPKERFSAEFPKEGPSILRIQQVVRGDSAAYFCASSRTSGDYNEQFFGPGTRLTVL.

The chain has TRBV28 and TRBJ1-2; 11 bases are a match to TRBD1. Trimming at V came to 3 bases and at J to 8 bases, leaving 11 bases not matched to a gene. The CDR3 consists of 16 residues. Germline lookup yields CDR1 MDHEN and CDR2 SYDVKM. CDR3 sequence: CASSLGQGEGFSGYTF. CDR3 bases: TGTGCCAGCAGTTTGGGACAGGGGGAGGGGTTCAGCGGCTACACCTTC.